This TCR beta chain was sequenced for a study of T-cell memory formation after mild COVID-19. For the study at large: Largely donor-specific sequence clusters came from a couple of donors. Study results and caveats: Largely, contracting CD4+ clones fell within CM and EM, and contracting CD8+ clones within EMRA. The study found balanced CD4/CD8 in clones contracting day 15 to 85 and a CD4+ lean in later expanders. What remained unconfirmed was the SARS-CoV-2 specificity of second-wave clones peaking on day 37.

A single record per CDR3 protein comes from TCRdb applying MiXCR to the 5' RACE reads. This table holds about 250,000 distinct CDR3 sequences, less than 20% found once. CDR1 and CDR2 (germline): MNHEY, SMNVEV (reference sequence). The CDR3 loop spans 15 amino acids. V was pared by 3 bases and J by 9 bases, with 9 bases of the junction left unmatched. In its sample, this clonotype was seen a few times. Its specificity is not known. The source is an adult woman who had mild COVID-19 (a few samples of this study predate the infection). Cell type and time point are not known. The specimen sequenced was PBMCs or a T cell subset sorted from them (not recorded which). This chain connects TRBV27 to TRBJ2-1, with 9 bases aligning to TRBD2. The CDR3 DNA sequence: TGTGCCAGCAGTTTGTTAGCGGGGGCCTCCTCTGAGCAGTTCTTC. Residues: CASSLLAGASSEQFF.